This T cell receptor (beta chain) was documented in a study of Ad26.COV2.S vaccination and SARS-CoV-2 variants. This clone showed up just once. What it binds is not known. V lost 5 bases and J 5 bases, leaving 13 bases between the germline ends. The germline V gene has CDR1 LNHDA and CDR2 SQIVND (reference sequence). The CDR3 consists of 13 residues. TCRdb's table, derived via immunoSEQ multiplex PCR, lists solely in-frame clones and lacks some. This sample has about 98,000 clones; around 82% occur once, and the top ten carry about 18%. Study-wide findings and caveats: Total T cell responses, in the TCR breadth and depth analyses, may have been underestimated. It was vaccine recipients, not placebo recipients, who had the higher spike-specific TCR breadth. Spike-specific CD8+ and CD4+ T cell responses reportedly showed substantial breadth after vaccination.

The sequenced sample was peripheral blood, obtained after recovery from COVID-19. The chain joins TRBV19 to TRBJ2-7, with no clear D. This clonotype was obtained from a human donor who had recovered from COVID-19. The CDR3 DNA is TGTGCCAGTAGTTGGATTCTATCCGACGAGCAGTACTTC. Translating it yields CASSWILSDEQYF. Supplemented by reference TRBV19 and TRBJ2-7, the full variable domain reads DGGITQSPKYLFRKEGQNVTLSCEQNLNHDAMYWYRQDPGQGLRLIYYSQIVNDFQKGDIAEGYSVSREKKESFPLTVTSAQKNPTAFYLCASSWILSDEQYFGPGTRLTVT.